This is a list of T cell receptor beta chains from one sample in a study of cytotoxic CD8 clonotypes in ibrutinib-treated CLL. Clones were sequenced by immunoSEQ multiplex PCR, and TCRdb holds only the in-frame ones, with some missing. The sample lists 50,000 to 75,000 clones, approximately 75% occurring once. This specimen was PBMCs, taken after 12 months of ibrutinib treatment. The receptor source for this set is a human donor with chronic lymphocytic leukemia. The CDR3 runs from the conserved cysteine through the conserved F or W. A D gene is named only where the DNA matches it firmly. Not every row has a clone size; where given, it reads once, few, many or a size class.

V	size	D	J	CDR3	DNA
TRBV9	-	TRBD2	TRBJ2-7	CASSVFPGGNYEQYF	TGTGCCAGCAGCGTATTTCCGGGAGGGAACTACGAGCAGTACTTC
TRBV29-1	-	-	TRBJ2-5	CSVAVETQYF	TGCAGCGTTGCTGTCGAGACCCAGTACTTC
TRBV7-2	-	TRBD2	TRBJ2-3	CASSIVAGVNTDTQYF	TGTGCCAGCAGCATCGTAGCGGGAGTCAACACAGATACGCAGTATTTT
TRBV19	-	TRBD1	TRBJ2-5	CASRDRYETQYF	TGTGCCAGTAGGGACAGGTATGAGACCCAGTACTTC
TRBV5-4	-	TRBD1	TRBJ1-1	CASRRGTGLNTEAFF	TGTGCCAGCAGGCGTGGGACAGGTCTGAACACTGAAGCTTTCTTT
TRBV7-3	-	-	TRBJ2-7	CASSAQSGRGSYEQYF	TGTGCCAGCAGCGCCCAGTCGGGGCGGGGATCCTACGAGCAGTACTTC
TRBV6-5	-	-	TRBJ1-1	CASSYSPLTGGEAFF	TGTGCCAGCAGTTACTCGCCTTTGACCGGGGGTGAAGCTTTCTTT
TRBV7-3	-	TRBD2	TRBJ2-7	CASSLAVTSGISSYEQYF	TGTGCCAGCAGCTTAGCTGTGACTAGCGGGATCAGCTCCTACGAGCAGTACTTC
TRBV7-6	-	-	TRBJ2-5	CASSLAGGTRETQYF	TGTGCCAGCAGCTTAGCCGGCGGTACTCGGGAGACCCAGTACTTC
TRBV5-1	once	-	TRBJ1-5	CASSLEQGGQPQHF	TGCGCCAGCAGCTTGGAGCAGGGAGGTCAGCCCCAGCATTTT
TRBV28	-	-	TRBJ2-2	CATSAVLRTGELFF	TGTGCCACCTCCGCAGTATTGCGCACCGGGGAGCTGTTTTTT
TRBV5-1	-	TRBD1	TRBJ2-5	CASSFTGGRETQYF	TGCGCCAGCAGCTTCACAGGGGGCAGGGAGACCCAGTACTTC
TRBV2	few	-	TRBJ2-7	CASSGVIYEQYF	TGTGCCAGCAGTGGTGTGATTTACGAGCAGTACTTC
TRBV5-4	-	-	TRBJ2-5	CASRNQETQYF	TGTGCCAGCAGAAACCAAGAGACCCAGTACTTC
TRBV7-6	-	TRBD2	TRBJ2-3	CASSRGEADTQYF	TGTGCCAGCAGCCGGGGGGAGGCAGATACGCAGTATTTT
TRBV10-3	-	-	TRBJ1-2	CAISEEQGYGYTF	TGTGCCATCAGTGAGGAGCAGGGCTATGGCTACACCTTC
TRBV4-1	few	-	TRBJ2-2	CASSQGGIRTGELFF	TGCGCCAGCAGCCAAGGTGGGATTCGGACCGGGGAGCTGTTTTTT
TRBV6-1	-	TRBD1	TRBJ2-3	CASSGGQTLSDTQYF	TGTGCCAGCAGTGGGGGACAGACTTTGTCAGATACGCAGTATTTT
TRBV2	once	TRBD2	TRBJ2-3	CASSTGTTKYF	TGTGCCAGCAGCACCGGGACTACCAAGTATTTT
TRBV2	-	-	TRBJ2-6	CASSGMYSGANVLTF	TGTGCCAGCAGTGGGATGTACTCTGGGGCCAACGTCCTGACTTTC
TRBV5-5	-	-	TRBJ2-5	CASRPTTGGGETQYF	TGTGCCAGTCGCCCTACTACCGGGGGCGGAGAGACCCAGTACTTC
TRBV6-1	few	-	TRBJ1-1	CASSEYVVKNTEAFF	TGTGCCAGCAGTGAATATGTCGTAAAGAACACTGAAGCTTTCTTT
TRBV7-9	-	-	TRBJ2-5	CASSLGAIQETQYF	TGTGCCAGCAGCTTAGGAGCGATCCAAGAGACCCAGTACTTC
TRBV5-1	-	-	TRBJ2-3	CASSLDSALSTDTQYF	TGCGCCAGCAGCTTGGACAGCGCCCTGAGCACAGATACGCAGTATTTT
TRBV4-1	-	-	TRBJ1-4	CASSQELIRAGEKLFF	TGCGCCAGCAGCCAAGAACTTATCAGGGCAGGGGAAAAACTGTTCTTT
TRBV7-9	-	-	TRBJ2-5	CASSIGTPSQETQYF	TGTGCCAGCAGCATCGGGACTCCCTCCCAAGAGACCCAGTACTTC
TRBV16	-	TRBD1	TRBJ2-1	CASSLGQGQSGEQFF	TGTGCCAGCAGCCTCGGACAGGGGCAAAGTGGTGAGCAGTTCTTC
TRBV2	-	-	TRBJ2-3	CASSERDSFTDTQYF	TGTGCCAGCAGTGAAAGGGACTCCTTCACAGATACGCAGTATTTT